The 26 T cell receptor beta chains given below trace back to one sample, sequenced in a study of T-cell memory formation after mild COVID-19. TCRdb passed the 5' RACE reads through MiXCR, listing each CDR3 protein once. The sample includes 470,000 or so distinct CDR3 sequences, around 20% of them seen just once. The specimen was PBMCs or a T cell subset sorted from them (not recorded which). The receptor source for this set is an adult woman who had mild COVID-19 (a few samples of this study predate the infection). Cell type and time point are not known.

The chain joins TRBV2 to TRBJ2-1, with 7 nucleotides matching TRBD2. Trimming at V came to 5 bases and at J to 10 bases, leaving 8 bases not matched to a gene. The CDR3 has 13 amino acids. From germline, CDR1 is SNHLY and CDR2 FYNNEI. CDR3 sequence reads: CASSPSWGGEQFF. CDR3 bases: TGTGCCAGCAGTCCTTCCTGGGGGGGGGAGCAGTTCTTC.

This clonotype was seen only a few times. V usage is TRBV11-2 and J usage is TRBJ2-4; either TRBD1 or TRBD2 may fit D (5 bases each). The length of the CDR3 is 15 residues. Trimming removed 5 bases from V and 5 bases from J, with 16 bases in between. The germline CDR1 and CDR2 sequences are SGHAT and FQNNGV. CDR3 in amino acids: CASSTLWGKENIQYF. The CDR3 region has the DNA TGTGCCAGCAGCACCCTGTGGGGGAAAGAAAACATTCAGTACTTC. The full variable domain, its missing parts supplied by reference TRBV11-2 and TRBJ2-4, is EAGVAQSPRYKIIEKRQSVAFWCNPISGHATLYWYQQILGQGPKLLIQFQNNGVVDDSQLPKDRFSAERLKGVDSTLKIQPAKLEDSAVYLCASSTLWGKENIQYFGAGTRLSVL.

This clonotype was detected only a few times. CDR3 nucleotide sequence: TGTGCCAGCAGTCCCGGGAGGGGTAGGGAAAAACTGTTTTTT. Protein: CASSPGRGREKLFF. The chain is built from TRBV12-3 or TRBV12-4 and TRBJ1-4, with D possibly TRBD1 on 5 matching bases. V lost 5 bases to trimming and J lost 8 bases, with 15 bases between them. The CDR3 consists of 14 residues.

This clonotype was detected many times. This chain uses TRBV18 with TRBJ2-3; 8 bases map to TRBD1. CDR1 is KGHSH, CDR2 LQKENI, per germline. This CDR3 is 14 amino acids long. The V and J ends lost 2 bases and 3 bases, in that order; junction bases with no gene match: 1. CDR3 in amino acids: CASSPGQGTDTQYF. The CDR3 region has the DNA TGTGCCAGCTCACCAGGACAGGGTACAGATACGCAGTATTTT.

This chain joins TRBV5-1 and TRBJ2-7, with D perhaps being TRBD1 or TRBD2 (6 bases each). The length of the CDR3 is 16 residues. V lost 1 base and J 5 bases, leaving 19 bases between the germline ends. The germline CDR1 and CDR2 sequences are SGHRS and YFSETQ. This CDR3 is CASSLSPGGGMDEQYF. The CDR3 DNA reads TGCGCCAGCAGCTTGTCCCCCGGGGGCGGTATGGACGAGCAGTACTTC.

J is TRBJ1-5 and V is TRBV6-5, with 7 bases lining up with TRBD1. V lost 6 bases, J lost 2 bases, and 7 bases stayed unmatched. Germline lookup yields CDR1 MNHEY and CDR2 SVGAGI. The CDR3 runs to 15 residues. Here the CDR3 DNA reads TGTGCCAGCAGCCCCCGGGACAGTCGCAATCAGCCCCAGCATTTT. It codes for CASSPRDSRNQPQHF.

In its sample, this clonotype was seen many times. The V gene is TRBV12-3 or TRBV12-4, the J gene TRBJ2-2, with 13 bases matching TRBD2. Trimming removed 6 bases from V and 5 bases from J; junction bases left unmatched: 9. The CDR3 runs 17 residues. CDR3 protein: CASRGTSGKRGTGELFF. The CDR3 nucleotides read TGTGCCAGCAGGGGGACTAGCGGGAAGAGAGGGACCGGGGAGCTGTTTTTT.

This clonotype was recorded a few times. The rearrangement uses TRBV19 and TRBJ2-1; 8 bases are shared with TRBD1. CDR3 length: 13 residues. Germline V gene sequence: CDR1 LNHDA, CDR2 SQIVND (reference sequence). Trimming at V came to 5 bases and at J to 8 bases, leaving 5 bases not matched to a gene. The CDR3 spells CASSLGTGDEQFF. The CDR3 nucleotides are TGTGCCAGTAGTCTAGGGACAGGCGATGAGCAGTTCTTC.

The table lists this clonotype with a few counts. The chain joins TRBV3-1 to TRBJ2-5; D may be TRBD2 (6 bases). The germline V and J ends were trimmed by 0 bases and 5 bases, with 10 bases remaining between them. CDR3 size: 14 residues. CDR1 LGHDT and CDR2 YNNKEL come from the germline V gene (reference sequence). The CDR3 DNA reads as TGTGCCAGCAGCCAAGATTGGGGGGTTGAGACCCAGTACTTC. This sequence encodes CASSQDWGVETQYF.

The chain employs TRBV5-1 and TRBJ2-5; D is uncertain. This CDR3 region has 14 residues. V lost 4 bases and J 1 base, leaving 11 bases between the germline ends. The germline V gene has CDR1 SGHRS and CDR2 YFSETQ. Here the CDR3 DNA reads TGCGCCAGCAGCCCCTACAGTTCCCAAGAGACCCAGTACTTC. It encodes CASSPYSSQETQYF. The complete variable domain, with remaining parts taken from reference TRBV5-1 and TRBJ2-5, reads KAGVTQTPRYLIKTRGQQVTLSCSPISGHRSVSWYQQTPGQGLQFLFEYFSETQRNKGNFPGRFSGRQFSNSRSEMNVSTLELGDSALYLCASSPYSSQETQYFGPGTRLLVL.

The chain uses TRBV7-3 and TRBJ1-1, with 8 positions matching TRBD1. CDR1 is SGHTA and CDR2 is FQGTGA in the germline V gene. The J segment lost 6 bases and the V segment lost 4 bases, leaving 13 bases of the junction unmatched. CDR3 length: 16 residues. The DNA for the CDR3 is TGTGCCAGCAGCTCCCCGAGTCTACAGGGGGAGGCTGAAGCTTTCTTT. This sequence encodes CASSSPSLQGEAEAFF.

The V call is TRBV7-9, the J call TRBJ2-1, with TRBD2 as a possible D gene (5 bases). The CDR3 runs 15 residues. Germline V gene data show CDR1 as SEHNR and CDR2 as FQNEAQ (reference sequence). V dropped 5 bases and J dropped 9 bases, with 20 bases sitting between them. The CDR3 nucleotides are TGTGCCAGCAGCCCCGCCTGGCTAGAGGGCGGTGAGCAGTTCTTC. This sequence encodes CASSPAWLEGGEQFF.

The chain recombines TRBV6-5 with TRBJ1-1, with 8 bases aligning to TRBD1. Germline V gene data show CDR1 as MNHEY and CDR2 as SVGAGI. The CDR3 is 17 residues long. The V and J ends lost 2 bases and 1 base, in that order; junction bases with no gene match: 9. CDR3 sequence (DNA): TGTGCCAGCAGTTACCAAGGACAGGGAAACTCGAACACTGAAGCTTTCTTT. This encodes CASSYQGQGNSNTEAFF.

The chain joins TRBV13 to TRBJ2-6; D call uncertain. The CDR3 consists of 18 residues. Germline-derived CDR1 and CDR2 are PRHDT and FYEKMQ (reference sequence). Trimming cost V 2 bases and J 0 bases, with 14 bases left between them. As DNA, the CDR3 is TGTGCCAGCAGCTTACTCGGCAGGAGTAACTCTGGGGCCAACGTCCTGACTTTC. Residues: CASSLLGRSNSGANVLTF. Based on the CDR3 plus reference TRBV13 and TRBJ2-6, the full variable domain is AAGVIQSPRHLIKEKRETATLKCYPIPRHDTVYWYQQGPGQDPQFLISFYEKMQSDKGSIPDRFSAQQFSDYHSELNMSSLELGDSALYFCASSLLGRSNSGANVLTFGAGSRLTVL.

This clonotype turned up a few times. The chain employs TRBV12-3 or TRBV12-4 and TRBJ1-2; TRBD1 matches at 7 bases. V shed 2 bases and J 7 bases; nucleotides not matched to a gene: 4. This CDR3 is 13 amino acids long. The CDR3 DNA reads TGTGCCAGCAGTTTACCGGGGACAGTTGGCTACACCTTC. It yields the protein CASSLPGTVGYTF.

This clonotype was found a few times. V usage is TRBV5-1 and J usage is TRBJ2-5, with 8 bases matching TRBD2. V was pared by 4 bases and J by 2 bases, with 4 bases of the junction left unmatched. CDR1 and CDR2 from the germline V gene are SGHRS and YFSETQ. The CDR3 runs 14 residues. CDR3 in DNA: TGCGCCAGCAGCCCTGGACTAGCTCAAGAGACCCAGTACTTC. Translating gives CASSPGLAQETQYF. The complete variable domain, with remaining parts taken from reference TRBV5-1 and TRBJ2-5, reads KAGVTQTPRYLIKTRGQQVTLSCSPISGHRSVSWYQQTPGQGLQFLFEYFSETQRNKGNFPGRFSGRQFSNSRSEMNVSTLELGDSALYLCASSPGLAQETQYFGPGTRLLVL.

This clonotype has more than one count but fewer than ten. The rearrangement links TRBV15 to TRBJ2-2, with D perhaps matching TRBD1 (6 bases). Deletions cut 1 base from V and 3 bases from J, with 9 bases between. From germline, CDR1 is LNHNV and CDR2 YYDKDF (reference sequence). CDR3 length equals 15 residues. The CDR3 nucleotides read TGTGCCACCAGCAGAGGGGACATTCACACCGGGGAGCTGTTTTTT. Residues: CATSRGDIHTGELFF.

The CDR3 sequence: CASSDPLRTSGGASGELFF. As DNA, the CDR3 is TGTGCCAGCAGCGATCCCCTCAGGACTAGCGGGGGGGCGTCCGGGGAGCTGTTTTTT. The J gene is TRBJ2-2, the V gene TRBV9; the match to TRBD2 covers 15 bases. From germline, CDR1 is SGDLS and CDR2 YYNGEE. After removal of 3 bases from V and 6 bases from J, the junction contained 12 bases not matched to a gene. The CDR3 runs 19 residues.

The J gene is TRBJ2-7, the V gene TRBV5-6; the D gene is possibly TRBD1 (6 bases). The V end was cut by 2 bases, the J end by 5 bases, with 11 bases between. Germline loops: CDR1 SGHDT, CDR2 YYEEEE. CDR3 length: 13 residues. CDR3 amino acids: CASSFGRGHEQYF. As DNA, the CDR3 is TGTGCCAGCAGCTTCGGCAGGGGACACGAGCAGTACTTC.

The genes are TRBV5-1 and TRBJ2-1, with D unclear. This CDR3 spans 14 amino acids. V was trimmed by 0 bases and J by 8 bases, leaving 12 bases between them. Germline CDR1 SGHRS, CDR2 YFSETQ. The CDR3: CASSLVSSLDEQFF. For the CDR3, the DNA is TGCGCCAGCAGCTTGGTTAGTTCCTTGGATGAGCAGTTCTTC.

V is TRBV3-1 and J is TRBJ2-3; no reliable D call. Trimming took off 3 bases at V and 6 bases at J, with 4 bases between the two ends. This CDR3 region has 11 residues. Germline V gives CDR1 LGHDT, CDR2 YNNKEL (reference sequence). CDR3 amino acids: CASSHWDTQYF. In DNA, the CDR3 is TGTGCCAGCAGCCACTGGGATACGCAGTATTTT.

The chain is built from TRBV7-9 and TRBJ1-4; 8 bases are a match to TRBD1. Unmatched junction bases numbered 5, after V lost 3 bases and J lost 5 bases. Looked up from germline, CDR1 is SEHNR and CDR2 is FQNEAQ (reference sequence). The CDR3 has 15 residues. CDR3 in amino acids: CASSFGQGQNEKLFF. The CDR3 nucleotides read TGTGCCAGCAGCTTCGGACAGGGACAAAATGAAAAACTGTTTTTT. The full variable domain, completed using reference TRBV7-9 and TRBJ1-4, is DTGVSQNPRHKITKRGQNVTFRCDPISEHNRLYWYRQTLGQGPEFLTYFQNEAQLEKSRLLSDRFSAERPKGSFSTLEIQRTEQGDSAMYLCASSFGQGQNEKLFFGSGTQLSVL.

In its sample, this clonotype was seen a few times. V is TRBV6-1 and J is TRBJ2-7; possibly TRBD1 for D (6 bases). Germline lookup yields CDR1 MNHNS and CDR2 SASEGT. CDR3 size: 13 residues. The V end was cut by 6 bases, the J end by 2 bases, with 11 bases between. The CDR3 here is CASRPGHAYEQYF. CDR3 in DNA: TGTGCCAGCAGGCCGGGACATGCCTACGAGCAGTACTTC.

This clonotype was found a few times. V and J are TRBV20-1 and TRBJ2-3, with 12 nucleotides matching TRBD2. In germline, CDR1 is DFQATT, CDR2 SNEGSKA (reference sequence). Trimming took 6 bases from V and 5 from J; bases not matched to a gene: 12. CDR3 length equals 16 residues. The DNA for the CDR3 is TGCAGTGCCCACGAGCCGACTAGCGGGAGTCAAGATACGCAGTATTTT. It specifies CSAHEPTSGSQDTQYF.

The chain links TRBV6-6 to TRBJ1-1, with D maybe TRBD1 (5 bases). CDR1 and CDR2 (germline): MNHNY, SVGAGI (reference sequence). CDR3 length equals 18 residues. V gave up 0 bases and J gave up 1 base, with 18 bases separating them. The chain's CDR3 is CASSYSNNRDRWNTEAFF. Here the CDR3 DNA reads TGTGCCAGCAGTTACTCCAACAATAGGGACCGATGGAACACTGAAGCTTTCTTT.

In this sample, this clonotype turned up a few times. The junction departs from the called germline gene at one end, perhaps through a read error. The chain has TRBV7-2 and TRBJ1-2, with unresolved D. Germline V gene sequence: CDR1 SGHTA, CDR2 FQGNSA. The CDR3 has 11 residues. The CDR3 spells CASSQSAQPSF. CDR3 coding DNA: TGTGCCAGCAGCCAGTCGGCGCAGCCTTCCTTC.